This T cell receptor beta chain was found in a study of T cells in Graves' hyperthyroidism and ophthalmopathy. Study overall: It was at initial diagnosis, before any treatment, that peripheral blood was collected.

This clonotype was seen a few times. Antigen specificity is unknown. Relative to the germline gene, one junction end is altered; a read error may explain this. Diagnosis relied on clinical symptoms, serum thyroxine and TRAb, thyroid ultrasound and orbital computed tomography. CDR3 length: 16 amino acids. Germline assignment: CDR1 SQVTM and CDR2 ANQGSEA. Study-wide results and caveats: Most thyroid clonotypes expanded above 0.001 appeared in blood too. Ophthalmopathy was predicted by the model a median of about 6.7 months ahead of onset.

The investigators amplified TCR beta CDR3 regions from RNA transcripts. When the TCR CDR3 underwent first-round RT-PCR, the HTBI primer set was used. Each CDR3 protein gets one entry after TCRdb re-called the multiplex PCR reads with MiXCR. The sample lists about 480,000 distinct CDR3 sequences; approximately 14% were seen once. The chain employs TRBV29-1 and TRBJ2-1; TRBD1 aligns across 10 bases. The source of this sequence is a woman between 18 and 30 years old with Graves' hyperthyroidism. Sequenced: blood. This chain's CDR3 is CSVEGSGTGAYNEQFF. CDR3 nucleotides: TGCAGCGTCGAAGGATCCGGGACAGGGGCCTACAATGAGCAGTTCTTC.